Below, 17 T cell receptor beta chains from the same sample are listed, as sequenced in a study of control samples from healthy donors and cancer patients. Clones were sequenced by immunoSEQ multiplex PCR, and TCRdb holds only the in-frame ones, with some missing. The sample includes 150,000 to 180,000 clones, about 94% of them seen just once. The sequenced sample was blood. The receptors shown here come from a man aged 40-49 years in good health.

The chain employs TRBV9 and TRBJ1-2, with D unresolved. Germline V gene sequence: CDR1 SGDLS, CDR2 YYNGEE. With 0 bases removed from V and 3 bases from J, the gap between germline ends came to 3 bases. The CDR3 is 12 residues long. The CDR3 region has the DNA TGTGCCAGCAGCGTAGATGACTATGGCTACACCTTC. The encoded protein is CASSVDDYGYTF.

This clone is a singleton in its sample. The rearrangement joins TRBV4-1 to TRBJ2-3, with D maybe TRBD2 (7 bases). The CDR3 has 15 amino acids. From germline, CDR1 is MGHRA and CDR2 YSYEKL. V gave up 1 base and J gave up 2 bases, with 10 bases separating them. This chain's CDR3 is CASSQGGGDTDTQYF. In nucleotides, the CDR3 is TGCGCCAGCAGCCAAGGAGGGGGGGACACAGATACGCAGTATTTT.

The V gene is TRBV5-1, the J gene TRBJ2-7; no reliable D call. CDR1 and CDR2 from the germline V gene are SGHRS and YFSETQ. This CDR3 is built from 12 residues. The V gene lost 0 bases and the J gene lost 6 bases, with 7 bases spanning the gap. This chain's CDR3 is CASSLGLTEQYF. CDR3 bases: TGCGCCAGCAGCTTGGGTCTTACCGAGCAGTACTTC. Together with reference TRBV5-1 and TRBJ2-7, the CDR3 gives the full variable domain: KAGVTQTPRYLIKTRGQQVTLSCSPISGHRSVSWYQQTPGQGLQFLFEYFSETQRNKGNFPGRFSGRQFSNSRSEMNVSTLELGDSALYLCASSLGLTEQYFGPGTRLTVT.

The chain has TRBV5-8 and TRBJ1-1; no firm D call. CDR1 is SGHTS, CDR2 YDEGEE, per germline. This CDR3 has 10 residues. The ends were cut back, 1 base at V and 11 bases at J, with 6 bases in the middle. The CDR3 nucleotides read TGTGCCAGCAGCTTGCTACTTGCTTTCTTT. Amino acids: CASSLLLAFF.

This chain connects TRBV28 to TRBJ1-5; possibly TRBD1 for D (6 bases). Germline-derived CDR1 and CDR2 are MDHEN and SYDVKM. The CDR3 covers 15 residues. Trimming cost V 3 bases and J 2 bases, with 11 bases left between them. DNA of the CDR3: TGTGCCAGCAGTTTGGGGGCCGCGGGCAATCAGCCCCAGCATTTT. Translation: CASSLGAAGNQPQHF.

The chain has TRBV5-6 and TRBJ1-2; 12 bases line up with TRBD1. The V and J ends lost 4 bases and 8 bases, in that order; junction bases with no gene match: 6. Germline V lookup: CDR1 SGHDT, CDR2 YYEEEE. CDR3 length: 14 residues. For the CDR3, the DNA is TGTGCCAGCAGCCTAGCCGGGACAGGGGGCGGCTACACCTTC. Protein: CASSLAGTGGGYTF.

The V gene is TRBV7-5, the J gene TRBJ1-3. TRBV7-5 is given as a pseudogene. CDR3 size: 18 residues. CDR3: CVRSITRGPTFSGNTIYF. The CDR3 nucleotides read TGTGTCAGAAGTATTACCCGGGGACCGACCTTCTCTGGAAACACCATATATTTT.

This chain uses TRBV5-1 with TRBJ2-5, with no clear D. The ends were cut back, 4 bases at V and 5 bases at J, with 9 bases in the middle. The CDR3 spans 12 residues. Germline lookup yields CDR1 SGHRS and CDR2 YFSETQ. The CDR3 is CASSQEWETQYF. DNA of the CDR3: TGCGCCAGCAGCCAAGAATGGGAGACCCAGTACTTC.

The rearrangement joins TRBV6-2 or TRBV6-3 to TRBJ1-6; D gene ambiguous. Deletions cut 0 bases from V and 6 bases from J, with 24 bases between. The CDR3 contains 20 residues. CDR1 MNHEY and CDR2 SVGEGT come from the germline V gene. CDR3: CASSYSMRVAGTSGNSPLHF. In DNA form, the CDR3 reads TGTGCCAGCAGTTACTCGATGAGGGTCGCAGGCACGAGCGGTAATTCACCCCTCCACTTT.

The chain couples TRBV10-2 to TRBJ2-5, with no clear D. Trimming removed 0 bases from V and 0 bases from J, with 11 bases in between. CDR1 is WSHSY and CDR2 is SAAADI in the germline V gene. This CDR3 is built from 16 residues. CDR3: CASSESGGMYQETQYF. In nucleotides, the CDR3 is TGCGCCAGCAGTGAGTCCGGTGGCATGTACCAAGAGACCCAGTACTTC.

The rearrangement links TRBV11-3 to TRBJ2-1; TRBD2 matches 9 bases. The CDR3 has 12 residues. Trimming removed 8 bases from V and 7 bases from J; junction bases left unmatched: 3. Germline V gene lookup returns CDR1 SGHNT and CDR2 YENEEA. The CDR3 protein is CASGLAKNEQFF. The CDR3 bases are TGTGCCAGCGGACTAGCGAAGAATGAGCAGTTCTTC. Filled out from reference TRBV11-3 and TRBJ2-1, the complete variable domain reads EAGVVQSPRYKIIEKKQPVAFWCNPISGHNTLYWYLQNLGQGPELLIRYENEEAVDDSQLPKDRFSAERLKGVDSTLKIQPAELGDSAVYLCASGLAKNEQFFGPGTRLTVL.

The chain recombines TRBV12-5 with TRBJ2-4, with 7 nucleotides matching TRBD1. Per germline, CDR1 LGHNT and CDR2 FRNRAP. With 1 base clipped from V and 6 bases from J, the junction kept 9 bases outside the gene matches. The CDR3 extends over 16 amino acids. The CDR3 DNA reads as TGTGCTAGTGGTTTGGGTTACGGGACAGACGGAAACATTCAGTACTTC. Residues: CASGLGYGTDGNIQYF.

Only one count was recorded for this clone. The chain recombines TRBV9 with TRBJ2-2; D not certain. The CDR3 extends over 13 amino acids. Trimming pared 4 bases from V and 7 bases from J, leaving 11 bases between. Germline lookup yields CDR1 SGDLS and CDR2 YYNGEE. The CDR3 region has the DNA TGTGCCAGCAGCAGGCCACTCTTCGGGGAGCTGTTTTTT. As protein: CASSRPLFGELFF.

The CDR3 here is CASSNGQGALTNTEAFF. CDR3 DNA sequence: TGCGCCAGCAGCAACGGACAGGGAGCCCTCACTAACACTGAAGCTTTCTTT. V is TRBV4-1 and J is TRBJ1-1; 8 nucleotides line up with TRBD1. The CDR3 has 17 amino acids. Germline CDR1 is MGHRA and CDR2 is YSYEKL. Trimming cost V 5 bases and J 2 bases; bases outside gene matches: 13.

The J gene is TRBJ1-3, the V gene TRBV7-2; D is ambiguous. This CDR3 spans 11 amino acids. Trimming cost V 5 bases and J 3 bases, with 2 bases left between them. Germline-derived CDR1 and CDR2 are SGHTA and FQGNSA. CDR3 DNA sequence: TGTGCCAGCAGCCTTGGAAACACCATATATTTT. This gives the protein CASSLGNTIYF.

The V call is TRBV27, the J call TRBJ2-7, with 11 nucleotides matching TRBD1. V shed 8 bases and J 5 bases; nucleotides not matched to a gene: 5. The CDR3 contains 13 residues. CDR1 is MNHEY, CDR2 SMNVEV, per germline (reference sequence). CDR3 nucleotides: TGTGCCAGCTCGGGACAGGGGGACCACGAGCAGTACTTC. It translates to CASSGQGDHEQYF.

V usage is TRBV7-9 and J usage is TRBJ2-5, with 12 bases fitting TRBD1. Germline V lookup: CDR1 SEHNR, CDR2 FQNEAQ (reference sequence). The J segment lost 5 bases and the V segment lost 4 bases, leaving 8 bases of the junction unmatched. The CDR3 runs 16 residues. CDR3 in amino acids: CASSSNRDRGPETQYF. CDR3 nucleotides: TGTGCCAGCAGCTCAAACCGGGACAGGGGGCCGGAGACCCAGTACTTC. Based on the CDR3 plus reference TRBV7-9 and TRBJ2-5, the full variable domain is DTGVSQNPRHKITKRGQNVTFRCDPISEHNRLYWYRQTLGQGPEFLTYFQNEAQLEKSRLLSDRFSAERPKGSFSTLEIQRTEQGDSAMYLCASSSNRDRGPETQYFGPGTRLLVL.